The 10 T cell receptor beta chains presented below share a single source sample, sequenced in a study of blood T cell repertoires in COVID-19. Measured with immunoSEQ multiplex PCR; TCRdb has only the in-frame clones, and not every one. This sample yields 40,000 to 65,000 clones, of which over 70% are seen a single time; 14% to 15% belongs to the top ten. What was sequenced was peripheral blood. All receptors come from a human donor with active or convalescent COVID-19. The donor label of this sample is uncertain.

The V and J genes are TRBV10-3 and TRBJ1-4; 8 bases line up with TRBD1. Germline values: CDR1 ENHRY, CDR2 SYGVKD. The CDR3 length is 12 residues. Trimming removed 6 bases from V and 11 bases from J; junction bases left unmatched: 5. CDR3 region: CAIRDREGKLFF. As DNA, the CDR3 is TGTGCCATCAGGGACAGGGAGGGGAAACTGTTTTTT.

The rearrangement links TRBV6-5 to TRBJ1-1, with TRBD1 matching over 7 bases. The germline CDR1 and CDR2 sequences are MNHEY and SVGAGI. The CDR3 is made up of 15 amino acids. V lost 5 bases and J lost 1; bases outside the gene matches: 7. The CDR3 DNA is TGTGCCAGCAGTAAGCCGGGACAGCCGAACACTGAAGCTTTCTTT. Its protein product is CASSKPGQPNTEAFF.

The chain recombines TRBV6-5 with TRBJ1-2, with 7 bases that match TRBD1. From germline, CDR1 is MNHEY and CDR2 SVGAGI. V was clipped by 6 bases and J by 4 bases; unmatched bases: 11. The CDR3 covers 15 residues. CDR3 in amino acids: CASRPTGDGGYGYTF. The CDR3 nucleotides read TGTGCCAGCAGACCCACAGGGGATGGGGGCTATGGCTACACCTTC.

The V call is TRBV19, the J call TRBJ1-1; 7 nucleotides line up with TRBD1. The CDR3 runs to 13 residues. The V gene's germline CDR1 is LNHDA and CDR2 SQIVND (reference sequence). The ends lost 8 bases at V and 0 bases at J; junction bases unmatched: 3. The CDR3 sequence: CASGGQMNTEAFF. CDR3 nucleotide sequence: TGTGCCAGTGGGGGACAGATGAACACTGAAGCTTTCTTT.

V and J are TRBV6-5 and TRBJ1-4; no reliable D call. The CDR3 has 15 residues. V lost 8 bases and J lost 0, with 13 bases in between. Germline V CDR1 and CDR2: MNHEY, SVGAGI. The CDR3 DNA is TGTGCCAGCGGCAGCGGCGGGGCAACTAATGAAAAACTGTTTTTT. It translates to CASGSGGATNEKLFF.

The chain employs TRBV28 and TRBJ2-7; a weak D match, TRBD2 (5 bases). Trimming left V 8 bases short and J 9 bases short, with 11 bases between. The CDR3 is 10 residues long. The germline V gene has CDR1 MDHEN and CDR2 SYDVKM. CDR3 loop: CASAREGQYF. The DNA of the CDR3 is TGTGCCAGCGCCCGTGAGGGGCAGTACTTC.

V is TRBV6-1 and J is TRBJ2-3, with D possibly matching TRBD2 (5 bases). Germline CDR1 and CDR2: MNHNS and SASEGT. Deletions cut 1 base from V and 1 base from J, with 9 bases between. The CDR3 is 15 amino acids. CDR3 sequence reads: CASSEGTARTDTQYF. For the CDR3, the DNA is TGTGCCAGCAGTGAAGGGACTGCCCGCACAGATACGCAGTATTTT.

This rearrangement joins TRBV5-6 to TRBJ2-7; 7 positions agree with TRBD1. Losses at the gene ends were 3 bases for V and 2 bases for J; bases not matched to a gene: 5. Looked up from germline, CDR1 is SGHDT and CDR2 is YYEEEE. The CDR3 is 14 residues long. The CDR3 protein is CASSSLDRPYEQYF. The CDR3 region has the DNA TGTGCCAGCAGCTCGTTGGACAGGCCCTACGAGCAGTACTTC.

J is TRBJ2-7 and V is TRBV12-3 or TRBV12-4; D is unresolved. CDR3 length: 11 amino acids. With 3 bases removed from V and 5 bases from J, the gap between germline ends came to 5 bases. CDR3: CASSFSNEQYF. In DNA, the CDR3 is TGTGCCAGCAGTTTCTCTAACGAGCAGTACTTC.

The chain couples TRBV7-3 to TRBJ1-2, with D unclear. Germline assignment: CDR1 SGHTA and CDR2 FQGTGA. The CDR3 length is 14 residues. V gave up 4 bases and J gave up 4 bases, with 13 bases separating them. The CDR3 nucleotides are TGTGCCAGCAGCTCCATGGGAGAGGGCTATGGCTACACCTTC. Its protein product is CASSSMGEGYGYTF.